This passage covers 24 T cell receptor beta chains from one sample sequenced in a study of blood T cell repertoires in COVID-19 (dated by TCRdb to 2020 to 2022). The library was obtained by the immunoSEQ multiplex PCR assay. The source is immuneACCESS, and TCRdb retained only in-frame sequences with V and J called. Part of the clones is not carried over; for the studies checked, unresolved V genes explain less than half of this, and the remainder is unexplained. For this sample the table gives some 60,000 clones, of which around 85% were detected only once. The ten largest clones add up to roughly 18% of the sample. Sequencing used peripheral blood. These receptors came from a human donor in a cohort sampled during active COVID-19.

The genes are TRBV27 and TRBJ2-7; possibly TRBD1 for D (6 bases). Germline V gene data show CDR1 as MNHEY and CDR2 as SMNVEV (reference sequence). The CDR3 totals 14 residues. Trimming stripped 2 bases from V and 2 bases from J, with 10 bases between. This CDR3 reads CASSLGQFAYEQYF. For the CDR3, the DNA is TGTGCCAGCAGTTTAGGACAGTTCGCCTACGAGCAGTACTTC.

The CDR3 loop is CASSSTKGGADGYTF. CDR3 nucleotide sequence: TGTGCCAGCAGCTCAACGAAAGGGGGCGCAGATGGCTACACCTTC. The chain combines TRBV11-3 with TRBJ1-2; TRBD1 aligns across 7 bases. Trimming at V came to 4 bases and at J to 6 bases, leaving 11 bases not matched to a gene. CDR3 size: 15 residues. Germline lookup yields CDR1 SGHNT and CDR2 YENEEA.

The gene calls are TRBV11-2 and TRBJ1-1; D is possibly TRBD1 (5 bases). The CDR3 is 14 residues long. The V gene lost 8 bases and the J gene lost 2 bases, with 15 bases spanning the gap. Germline CDR1 is SGHAT and CDR2 is FQNNGV. This chain's CDR3 is CASLPSGQNTEAFF. The CDR3 DNA reads TGTGCCAGCCTCCCTTCAGGGCAAAACACTGAAGCTTTCTTT.

This clone occurred a few times. The chain carries TRBV6-5 and TRBJ2-7; 8 positions agree with TRBD1. With 7 bases clipped from V and 4 bases from J, the junction kept 9 bases outside the gene matches. This CDR3 has 14 residues. Germline loops: CDR1 MNHEY, CDR2 SVGAGI. The CDR3 protein is CASKTDREEYEQYF. The CDR3, as DNA: TGTGCCAGCAAAACGGACAGGGAAGAGTACGAGCAGTACTTC.

The chain employs TRBV5-1 and TRBJ1-6; 7 nucleotides line up with TRBD1. Germline V gene lookup returns CDR1 SGHRS and CDR2 YFSETQ. Germline trimming cut 4 bases from V and 5 bases from J; bases unmatched to any gene: 6. CDR3 length: 15 amino acids. CDR3 sequence: CASSKQGTHNSPLHF. The CDR3 bases are TGCGCCAGCAGCAAACAGGGGACCCATAATTCACCCCTCCACTTT.

The chain couples TRBV7-2 to TRBJ2-5; maybe TRBD2 (6 bases). The CDR3 consists of 15 residues. The V end lost 5 bases, the J end lost 4 bases, and 17 bases lay between the germline ends. The germline CDR1 and CDR2 sequences are SGHTA and FQGNSA. Written as DNA, the CDR3 is TGTGCCAGCAGCACCCAGACTAGTTGGTCAGAGACCCAGTACTTC. Translated: CASSTQTSWSETQYF.

The chain couples TRBV10-2 to TRBJ2-7, with 7 bases matching TRBD1. The germline V gene encodes CDR1 WSHSY and CDR2 SAAADI. V trimming: 6 bases; J trimming: 3 bases; junction bases outside the gene matches: 14. The CDR3 has 16 residues. CDR3: CASRTGRGLGDYEQYF. The CDR3 region has the DNA TGCGCCAGCAGGACAGGGAGAGGACTTGGTGACTACGAGCAGTACTTC.

V is TRBV3-1 (or the pseudogene TRBV3-2) and J is TRBJ2-3; tentative D call: TRBD2 (6 bases). Trimming removed 4 bases at V and 2 bases at J, with 13 bases between. This CDR3 spans 15 amino acids. Germline-derived CDR1 and CDR2 are LGHDT and YNNKEL (reference sequence). CDR3 in DNA: TGTGCCAGCAGCCCGACGGGACTTCTCACAGATACGCAGTATTTT. Its protein product is CASSPTGLLTDTQYF.

The chain couples TRBV13 to TRBJ2-7; D is perhaps TRBD1 (6 bases). In germline, CDR1 is PRHDT, CDR2 FYEKMQ (reference sequence). This CDR3 has 14 amino acids. Trimming took 5 bases from V and 0 from J, leaving 11 bases between them. The CDR3 spells CASSSRDTSYEQYF. In DNA, the CDR3 is TGTGCCAGCAGCAGCCGGGACACCTCCTACGAGCAGTACTTC.

This CDR3 reads CASSLTGPRSYGYTF. The CDR3 DNA reads as TGTGCCAGCAGCTTAACAGGCCCACGAAGCTATGGCTACACCTTC. This chain uses TRBV7-9 with TRBJ1-2, with TRBD1 as a possible D gene (5 bases). Trimming left V 2 bases short and J 4 bases short, with 14 bases between. Germline-derived CDR1 and CDR2 are SEHNR and FQNEAQ (reference sequence). The length of the CDR3 is 15 residues.

This clone is a singleton in its sample. The chain uses TRBV12-5 and TRBJ2-6; D remains unclear. The CDR3 consists of 13 residues. Per germline, CDR1 LGHNT and CDR2 FRNRAP. V was trimmed by 6 bases and J by 0 bases, leaving 3 bases between them. The CDR3 DNA reads as TGTGCTAGTGGAGCCTCTGGGGCCAACGTCCTGACTTTC. Protein sequence: CASGASGANVLTF.

The chain uses TRBV5-1 and TRBJ2-5; D unresolved. Germline assignment: CDR1 SGHRS and CDR2 YFSETQ. The CDR3 is made up of 14 amino acids. Trimming cost V 2 bases and J 1 base, with 9 bases left between them. The CDR3 loop is CASSFVPSQETQYF. The CDR3 nucleotides read TGCGCCAGCAGCTTTGTTCCGTCCCAAGAGACCCAGTACTTC. The full variable domain, with the rest looked up from reference TRBV5-1 and TRBJ2-5, is KAGVTQTPRYLIKTRGQQVTLSCSPISGHRSVSWYQQTPGQGLQFLFEYFSETQRNKGNFPGRFSGRQFSNSRSEMNVSTLELGDSALYLCASSFVPSQETQYFGPGTRLLVL.

The rearrangement uses TRBV19 and TRBJ2-1; TRBD1 agrees at 8 bases. There are 15 residues in the CDR3. Losses at the gene ends were 1 base for V and 6 bases for J; bases not matched to a gene: 5. The germline CDR1 and CDR2 sequences are LNHDA and SQIVND (reference sequence). The CDR3 region is CASSIGVTGGNEQFF. CDR3 DNA sequence: TGTGCCAGTAGTATAGGGGTCACAGGGGGCAATGAGCAGTTCTTC.

The chain carries TRBV23-1 and TRBJ2-1; D unresolved. TRBV23-1 is recorded as an ORF, its role being uncertain. This CDR3 spans 16 amino acids. V shed 2 bases and J shed 5 bases, with 16 bases lying between them. CDR3 sequence (DNA): TGCGCCAGCAGTCAACCGATTCGGATCAGGAACAATGAGCAGTTCTTC. It yields the protein CASSQPIRIRNNEQFF.

V and J are TRBV7-8 and TRBJ2-1; TRBD1 matches at 7 bases. Per the germline V gene, CDR1 is SGHVS and CDR2 is FQNEAQ. J gave up 7 bases and V 4 bases, and 4 bases lay outside the gene matches. The CDR3 is 13 residues long. CDR3 amino acids: CASSYDRENEQFF. Here the CDR3 DNA reads TGTGCCAGCAGCTATGACAGGGAGAATGAGCAGTTCTTC.

This clone has at least ten counts. The chain joins TRBV4-1 to TRBJ2-3; TRBD1 aligns across 8 bases. This CDR3 region has 18 residues. V was clipped by 1 base and J by 2 bases; unmatched bases: 11. CDR1 MGHRA and CDR2 YSYEKL come from the germline V gene. The CDR3 DNA reads TGCGCCAGCAGCCAAGTTTTATCCGGGACAGGAAACACAGATACGCAGTATTTT. This sequence encodes CASSQVLSGTGNTDTQYF.

This sequence joins TRBV7-2 and TRBJ2-5, with 8 nucleotides matching TRBD2. Per the germline V gene, CDR1 is SGHTA and CDR2 is FQGNSA. V lost 3 bases and J lost 5; bases outside the gene matches: 8. The CDR3 is 15 amino acids. In DNA, the CDR3 is TGTGCCAGCAGCTTTCCTCTTTCGGGGGGGGAGACCCAGTACTTC. Protein product: CASSFPLSGGETQYF.

The V gene is TRBV27, the J gene TRBJ1-2; possibly TRBD1 for D (6 bases). V lost 3 bases and J lost 4, with 15 bases in between. The germline V gene has CDR1 MNHEY and CDR2 SMNVEV (reference sequence). The CDR3 loop spans 15 amino acids. CDR3 nucleotides: TGTGCCAGCAGTTTCCTAAAGGGGGAGGGCTATGGCTACACCTTC. It is translated as CASSFLKGEGYGYTF.

V and J are TRBV5-6 and TRBJ2-1, with 7 bases identical to TRBD2. After removal of 7 bases from V and 8 bases from J, the junction contained 18 bases not matched to a gene. Per the germline V gene, CDR1 is SGHDT and CDR2 is YYEEEE. The CDR3 is 16 residues long. The CDR3 reads CASAYWTGTTFYEQFF. As DNA, the CDR3 is TGTGCCAGCGCCTATTGGACCGGGACTACGTTCTATGAGCAGTTCTTC.

CDR3 sequence reads: CASSLWSSGDSEQFF. CDR3 DNA sequence: TGTGCCAGCAGCTTATGGTCTAGCGGGGATAGTGAGCAGTTCTTC. This rearrangement joins TRBV7-2 to TRBJ2-1; 9 nucleotides line up with TRBD2. CDR1 SGHTA and CDR2 FQGNSA come from the germline V gene. The CDR3 runs to 15 residues. Unmatched junction bases numbered 8, after V lost 2 bases and J lost 9 bases.

CDR3 sequence (DNA): TGTGCCAGCAGCCAAGATCCCCCAGCGGGGGCGCGGGGTGAGCAGTTCTTC. It codes for CASSQDPPAGARGEQFF. The rearrangement links TRBV4-2 to TRBJ2-1, with 8 bases lining up with TRBD2. Germline V gene data show CDR1 as LGHNA and CDR2 as YNFKEQ. The junction had 13 bases not matched to a gene; V was cut back by 0 bases and J by 9 bases. The CDR3 runs 17 residues.

V and J are TRBV7-8 and TRBJ2-3, with a possible D match to TRBD1 (7 bases). In germline, CDR1 is SGHVS, CDR2 FQNEAQ. With 3 bases removed from V and 3 bases from J, the gap between germline ends came to 13 bases. The CDR3 sequence is 15 residues long. The CDR3 protein is CASSFGAGGTDTQYF. DNA of the CDR3: TGTGCCAGCAGCTTCGGAGCAGGGGGGACAGATACGCAGTATTTT. Full variable domain (remainder filled in from reference TRBV7-8 and TRBJ2-3): GAGVSQSPRYKVAKRGQDVALRCDPISGHVSLFWYQQALGQGPEFLTYFQNEAQLDKSGLPSDRFFAERPEGSVSTLKIQRTQQEDSAVYLCASSFGAGGTDTQYFGPGTRLTVL.

For the CDR3, the DNA is TGCGCCAGCAGCCTCGGACAGGGCCCCGGGGAGCTGTTTTTT. Translated, it gives CASSLGQGPGELFF. The V gene is TRBV5-1, the J gene TRBJ2-2, with 8 bases that match TRBD1. CDR3 length: 14 amino acids. Germline V CDR1 and CDR2: SGHRS, YFSETQ. V trimming: 4 bases; J trimming: 6 bases; junction bases outside the gene matches: 5. Variable domain in full (rest from reference TRBV5-1 and TRBJ2-2): KAGVTQTPRYLIKTRGQQVTLSCSPISGHRSVSWYQQTPGQGLQFLFEYFSETQRNKGNFPGRFSGRQFSNSRSEMNVSTLELGDSALYLCASSLGQGPGELFFGEGSRLTVL.

The rearrangement joins TRBV14 to TRBJ1-4; 9 bases align to TRBD1. The V gene end was trimmed by 0 bases and the J gene end by 7 bases; junction bases not matched to a gene: 6. Germline CDR1 reads SGHDN; CDR2 reads FVKESK. CDR3 length: 16 residues. The CDR3 spells CASSQDKGQGPEKLFF. As DNA, the CDR3 is TGTGCCAGCAGCCAAGATAAGGGACAGGGACCTGAAAAACTGTTTTTT. Combining the CDR3 with reference TRBV14 and TRBJ1-4 gives the whole variable domain EAGVTQFPSHSVIEKGQTVTLRCDPISGHDNLYWYRRVMGKEIKFLLHFVKESKQDESGMPNNRFLAERTGGTYSTLKVQPAELEDSGVYFCASSQDKGQGPEKLFFGSGTQLSVL.